This is a list of T cell receptor beta chains from one sample in a study of T cells in Graves' hyperthyroidism and ophthalmopathy. Using its own MiXCR run on the multiplex PCR reads, TCRdb lists one record per CDR3 protein. This sample has fewer than 350,000 distinct CDR3 sequences; 18% occur once, and the top ten carry 45% to 50%. The specimen sequenced was blood. These receptors came from a woman aged 45-65 years with Graves' hyperthyroidism. CDR3s include the opening cysteine and the closing phenylalanine or tryptophan. The D gene is left open where the match is weak. Clone size, where shown, is once, few, many, or a class for clones that have expanded.

d_gene: NA; j_gene: TRBJ2-3; abundance: NA; v_gene: TRBV4-1; CDR3aa: CASSQEWGAESTDTQYF; CDR3nt: TGCGCCAGCAGCCAAGAGTGGGGGGCGGAAAGCACAGATACGCAGTATTTT
d_gene: NA; j_gene: TRBJ1-6; abundance: few; v_gene: TRBV27; CDR3aa: CASSSGRGSPLHF; CDR3nt: TGTGCCAGCAGTTCAGGTCGGGGATCACCCCTCCACTTT
d_gene: TRBD2; j_gene: TRBJ2-1; abundance: many; v_gene: TRBV12-3/TRBV12-4; CDR3aa: CASRLADNEQFF; CDR3nt: TGTGCCAGCAGACTAGCGGACAATGAGCAGTTCTTC
d_gene: NA; j_gene: TRBJ2-3; abundance: NA; v_gene: TRBV7-2; CDR3aa: CASSLSIDTQYF; CDR3nt: TGTGCCAGCAGCTTAAGTATAGATACGCAGTATTTT
d_gene: NA; j_gene: TRBJ1-1; abundance: NA; v_gene: TRBV29-1; CDR3aa: CSVERAARDEAFF; CDR3nt: TGCAGCGTTGAAAGGGCAGCTAGGGATGAAGCTTTCTTT
d_gene: NA; j_gene: TRBJ2-2; abundance: NA; v_gene: TRBV12-3/TRBV12-4; CDR3aa: CASSPIQRGTGELFF; CDR3nt: TGTGCCAGCAGCCCGATCCAGCGAGGGACCGGGGAGCTGTTTTTT
d_gene: TRBD2; j_gene: TRBJ2-1; abundance: NA; v_gene: TRBV7-6; CDR3aa: CASSPRRTSGDYNEQFF; CDR3nt: TGTGCCAGCAGCCCCCGTCGGACTAGCGGGGACTACAATGAGCAGTTCTTC
d_gene: TRBD1; j_gene: TRBJ2-7; abundance: NA; v_gene: TRBV19; CDR3aa: CASSMGTGTYEQYF; CDR3nt: TGTGCCAGTAGTATGGGGACAGGAACCTACGAGCAGTACTTC
d_gene: NA; j_gene: TRBJ2-1; abundance: NA; v_gene: TRBV10-3; CDR3aa: CAISESGGTYNEQFF; CDR3nt: TGTGCCATCAGTGAGTCTGGTGGGACCTACAATGAGCAGTTCTTC
d_gene: NA; j_gene: TRBJ2-3; abundance: few; v_gene: TRBV10-3; CDR3aa: CAISERASTDTQYF; CDR3nt: TGTGCCATCAGTGAGCGAGCTAGCACAGATACGCAGTATTTT
d_gene: NA; j_gene: TRBJ2-1; abundance: NA; v_gene: TRBV20-1; CDR3aa: CSALWSPRNEQFF; CDR3nt: TGCAGTGCCCTCTGGTCCCCGCGCAATGAGCAGTTCTTC
d_gene: TRBD2; j_gene: TRBJ2-3; abundance: few; v_gene: TRBV7-2; CDR3aa: CASSLVRGGPADTQYF; CDR3nt: TGTGCCAGCAGCTTAGTACGGGGGGGCCCAGCAGATACGCAGTATTTT
d_gene: NA; j_gene: TRBJ2-5; abundance: few; v_gene: TRBV20-1; CDR3aa: CSARGASQGETQYF; CDR3nt: TGCAGTGCTAGAGGAGCCAGCCAGGGAGAGACCCAGTACTTC
d_gene: NA; j_gene: TRBJ2-1; abundance: NA; v_gene: TRBV28; CDR3aa: CASSSDPTSNEQFF; CDR3nt: TGTGCCAGCAGTTCAGACCCCACGAGCAATGAGCAGTTCTTC
d_gene: NA; j_gene: TRBJ1-1; abundance: many; v_gene: TRBV20-1; CDR3aa: CSATPSAEAFF; CDR3nt: TGCAGTGCCACCCCCTCAGCTGAAGCTTTCTTT
d_gene: NA; j_gene: TRBJ2-5; abundance: NA; v_gene: TRBV2; CDR3aa: CASRPNQETQYF; CDR3nt: TGTGCCAGCAGGCCCAACCAAGAGACCCAGTACTTC
d_gene: NA; j_gene: TRBJ1-5; abundance: few; v_gene: TRBV28; CDR3aa: CASSFVDSNQPQHF; CDR3nt: TGTGCCAGCAGTTTTGTGGATAGCAATCAGCCCCAGCATTTT
d_gene: NA; j_gene: TRBJ1-6; abundance: NA; v_gene: TRBV30; CDR3aa: CACTLGGYSPLHF; CDR3nt: TGTGCCTGCACCCTCGGTGGCTATTCACCCCTCCACTTT
d_gene: NA; j_gene: TRBJ2-2; abundance: few; v_gene: TRBV29-1; CDR3aa: CSVRDGTGELFF; CDR3nt: TGCAGCGTTCGCGACGGCACCGGGGAGCTGTTTTTT
d_gene: NA; j_gene: TRBJ2-7; abundance: many; v_gene: TRBV11-2; CDR3aa: CASSLEHSLSYEQYF; CDR3nt: TGTGCCAGCAGCTTAGAGCACAGCCTCTCCTACGAGCAGTACTTC
d_gene: NA; j_gene: TRBJ2-1; abundance: many; v_gene: TRBV5-1; CDR3aa: CASSPKAGSYNEQFF; CDR3nt: TGCGCCAGCAGCCCAAAGGCGGGATCCTACAATGAGCAGTTCTTC
d_gene: TRBD1; j_gene: TRBJ2-5; abundance: NA; v_gene: TRBV20-1; CDR3aa: CSARMDRVRETQYF; CDR3nt: TGCAGTGCTAGGATGGACAGGGTCCGGGAGACCCAGTACTTC
d_gene: NA; j_gene: TRBJ1-1; abundance: many; v_gene: TRBV11-2; CDR3aa: CASSLRDLVGAFF; CDR3nt: TGTGCCAGCAGCTTACGGGACCTTGTGGGAGCTTTCTTT
d_gene: NA; j_gene: TRBJ1-1; abundance: many; v_gene: TRBV12-3/TRBV12-4; CDR3aa: CASRPGQQNTEAFF; CDR3nt: TGTGCCAGCAGACCGGGACAACAGAACACTGAAGCTTTCTTT
d_gene: NA; j_gene: TRBJ1-2; abundance: many; v_gene: TRBV3-1; CDR3aa: CASSRQRGSNSYTF; CDR3nt: TGTGCCAGCAGCCGCCAAAGAGGCTCGAACAGCTACACCTTC
d_gene: NA; j_gene: TRBJ2-5; abundance: many; v_gene: TRBV12-5; CDR3aa: CASGLVFRGAQETQYF; CDR3nt: TGTGCTAGTGGTTTGGTATTTCGGGGGGCTCAAGAGACCCAGTACTTC
d_gene: NA; j_gene: TRBJ1-2; abundance: NA; v_gene: TRBV28; CDR3aa: CASSFMVGASGYTF; CDR3nt: TGTGCCAGCAGTTTTATGGTGGGGGCGAGTGGCTACACCTTC
d_gene: NA; j_gene: TRBJ2-1; abundance: once; v_gene: TRBV7-2; CDR3aa: CASSSPYGEEFF; CDR3nt: TGTGCCAGCAGCTCACCTTACGGGGAGGAGTTCTTC
d_gene: NA; j_gene: TRBJ2-5; abundance: many; v_gene: TRBV12-3/TRBV12-4; CDR3aa: CASSSWVAGETQYF; CDR3nt: TGTGCCAGCAGTTCGTGGGTAGCAGGAGAGACCCAGTACTTC
d_gene: NA; j_gene: TRBJ1-5; abundance: many; v_gene: TRBV30; CDR3aa: CAWSHGTYSNQPQHF; CDR3nt: TGTGCCTGGAGTCACGGGACGTATAGCAATCAGCCCCAGCATTTT
d_gene: NA; j_gene: TRBJ1-1; abundance: few; v_gene: TRBV6-1; CDR3aa: CASGAVGTEAFF; CDR3nt: TGTGCCAGCGGGGCGGTGGGAACTGAAGCTTTCTTT
d_gene: NA; j_gene: TRBJ2-7; abundance: many; v_gene: TRBV11-2; CDR3aa: CASSEGGLDYEQYF; CDR3nt: TGCGCCAGCAGCGAGGGTGGTTTGGATTACGAGCAGTACTTC
d_gene: TRBD2; j_gene: TRBJ2-5; abundance: many; v_gene: TRBV3-1; CDR3aa: CASSQDSSGQETQYF; CDR3nt: TGTGCCAGCAGCCAAGATTCTAGCGGGCAAGAGACCCAGTACTTC
d_gene: NA; j_gene: TRBJ2-1; abundance: many; v_gene: TRBV7-3; CDR3aa: CASAIGISSYNEQFF; CDR3nt: TGTGCCAGCGCCATCGGGATCAGCTCCTACAATGAGCAGTTCTTC
d_gene: NA; j_gene: TRBJ2-1; abundance: once; v_gene: TRBV7-9; CDR3aa: CASSLTDSYNEQFF; CDR3nt: TGTGCCAGCAGCCTGACCGACTCCTACAATGAGCAGTTCTTC
d_gene: NA; j_gene: TRBJ2-5; abundance: few; v_gene: TRBV19; CDR3aa: CASRPDGTPQETQYF; CDR3nt: TGTGCCAGTAGGCCCGACGGGACGCCACAGGAGACCCAGTACTTC
d_gene: TRBD1; j_gene: TRBJ1-2; abundance: few; v_gene: TRBV4-1; CDR3aa: CASSQDPQGNYGYTF; CDR3nt: TGCGCCAGCAGCCAGGACCCACAGGGGAACTATGGCTACACCTTC
d_gene: NA; j_gene: TRBJ1-2; abundance: NA; v_gene: TRBV29-1; CDR3aa: CSVGGGVTDNYGYTF; CDR3nt: TGCAGCGTTGGCGGCGGGGTGACAGATAACTATGGCTACACCTTC
d_gene: TRBD2; j_gene: TRBJ2-2; abundance: NA; v_gene: TRBV7-3; CDR3aa: CASSQSGIGGELFF; CDR3nt: TGTGCCAGCAGCCAGAGCGGGATTGGCGGGGAGCTGTTTTTT
d_gene: TRBD2; j_gene: TRBJ2-3; abundance: many; v_gene: TRBV12-3/TRBV12-4; CDR3aa: CASSLGLAGATDTQYF; CDR3nt: TGTGCCAGCAGTTTAGGGCTAGCGGGGGCCACAGATACGCAGTATTTT
d_gene: NA; j_gene: TRBJ1-1; abundance: many; v_gene: TRBV15; CDR3aa: CATSRATGSTEAFF; CDR3nt: TGTGCCACCAGCAGAGCCACAGGGTCCACTGAAGCTTTCTTT
d_gene: TRBD2; j_gene: TRBJ2-1; abundance: many; v_gene: TRBV5-1; CDR3aa: CASSLVPSGRNEQFF; CDR3nt: TGCGCCAGCAGCTTGGTGCCTAGCGGGAGGAATGAGCAGTTCTTC
d_gene: NA; j_gene: TRBJ1-2; abundance: many; v_gene: TRBV6-1; CDR3aa: CASRPGTTRYGYTF; CDR3nt: TGTGCCAGCAGGCCCGGGACAACGCGTTATGGCTACACCTTC
d_gene: TRBD1; j_gene: TRBJ1-1; abundance: few; v_gene: TRBV15; CDR3aa: CATSRTGNEAFF; CDR3nt: TGTGCCACCAGTAGGACAGGGAATGAAGCTTTCTTT
d_gene: TRBD2; j_gene: TRBJ2-3; abundance: NA; v_gene: TRBV5-1; CDR3aa: CASSSRPSGGADTQYF; CDR3nt: TGCGCCAGCAGTTCCCGGCCTAGCGGGGGGGCAGATACGCAGTATTTT
d_gene: NA; j_gene: TRBJ1-2; abundance: many; v_gene: TRBV30; CDR3aa: CAWSRDAGTGYTF; CDR3nt: TGTGCCTGGTCACGGGACGCAGGTACTGGCTACACCTTC
d_gene: NA; j_gene: TRBJ2-2; abundance: few; v_gene: TRBV24-1; CDR3aa: CATSDAKGANTGELFF; CDR3nt: TGTGCCACCAGTGATGCAAAGGGTGCGAACACCGGGGAGCTGTTTTTT
d_gene: NA; j_gene: TRBJ1-2; abundance: once; v_gene: TRBV29-1; CDR3aa: CSVTGAGEAYGYTF; CDR3nt: TGCAGCGTGACTGGGGCAGGGGAAGCCTATGGCTACACCTTC